A single sample gave rise to the 21 T cell receptor beta chains below, sequenced in a study of post-analysis software for immune sequencing data. Findings and caveats of the study: Comparison of patients with controls showed four or five TRBV segments more frequent in patients, TRBV5-6, TRBV5-1 and TRBV20-1 among them.

No cognate antigen is known for these TCRs. Sequencing libraries made from TCR beta cDNA carried unique molecular identifiers. TCRdb processed the PCR reads anew with MiXCR; each CDR3 protein has one entry. The sample comprises around 700,000 distinct CDR3 sequences, 59% of which are singletons, and 11% rests with the top ten. Source material: blood. The receptors come from a girl aged 2 to 9 with multiple sclerosis.

The V and J genes are TRBV3-1 and TRBJ2-1; 8 positions match TRBD2. J was trimmed by 8 bases and V by 1 base; bases with no gene match: 7. The CDR3 contains 15 residues. The germline gives CDR1 LGHDT, CDR2 YNNKEL (reference sequence). For the CDR3, the DNA is TGTGCCAGCAGCCAAGCCGGGACTAGTAGGGATGAGCAGTTCTTC. Amino acids: CASSQAGTSRDEQFF.

This clonotype was detected only once. The rearrangement links TRBV12-3 or TRBV12-4 to TRBJ2-1; TRBD2 matches 12 bases. The CDR3 sequence is 15 residues long. Losses at the gene ends were 5 bases for V and 7 bases for J; bases not matched to a gene: 6. The CDR3 DNA is TGTGCCAGCAGTCCTGGACTAGCGGGGTGGAATGAGCAGTTCTTC. Translating it yields CASSPGLAGWNEQFF.

J is TRBJ1-1 and V is TRBV29-1, with no clear D. The V gene lost 7 bases and the J gene lost 5 bases, with 14 bases spanning the gap. Germline CDR1 SQVTM, CDR2 ANQGSEA. The CDR3 extends over 12 amino acids. The CDR3 sequence is CSAEPAETEAFF. The CDR3 DNA follows: TGCAGCGCTGAGCCGGCTGAAACTGAAGCTTTCTTT.

The chain carries TRBV10-1 and TRBJ2-7; D is possibly TRBD1 (6 bases). The DNA end is more similar to TRBJ2-5, so the J call may be wrong. The germline CDR1 and CDR2 sequences are WNHNN and SYGVQD (reference sequence). There are 15 residues in the CDR3. The CDR3 sequence is CASSHGPTGMETQYF. CDR3 sequence (DNA): TGCGCCAGCAGCCACGGCCCCACAGGGATGGAGACCCAGTACTTC.

V usage is TRBV7-9 and J usage is TRBJ2-3, with 11 bases lining up with TRBD2. The V gene end was trimmed by 2 bases and the J gene end by 2 bases; junction bases not matched to a gene: 3. Germline V CDR1 and CDR2: SEHNR, FQNEAQ (reference sequence). The CDR3 sequence is 16 residues long. The CDR3 spells CASSLMGLADTDTQYF. CDR3 DNA: TGTGCCAGCAGCTTAATGGGACTAGCGGACACAGATACGCAGTATTTT.

The chain joins TRBV28 to TRBJ2-1; TRBD2 matches at 9 bases. J lost 7 bases, V lost 4 bases, and 14 bases had no gene match. Germline-derived CDR1 and CDR2 are MDHEN and SYDVKM. CDR3 length: 17 residues. The CDR3 DNA follows: TGTGCCAGCAGTTCAACGGGACTAGCTGCGATTTGGAATGAGCAGTTCTTC. Translation: CASSSTGLAAIWNEQFF.

The V call is TRBV12-3 or TRBV12-4, the J call TRBJ2-7; the D gene is possibly TRBD2 (5 bases). The CDR3 totals 12 residues. The germline V and J ends were trimmed by 3 bases and 4 bases, with 7 bases remaining between them. The CDR3 DNA is TGTGCCAGCAGTTTTCGGGATTACGAGCAGTACTTC. Translated, it gives CASSFRDYEQYF.

V usage is TRBV5-1 and J usage is TRBJ1-2; tentative D call: TRBD1 (5 bases). The CDR3 loop spans 15 amino acids. With 1 base removed from V and 2 bases from J, the gap between germline ends came to 12 bases. The germline gives CDR1 SGHRS, CDR2 YFSETQ. The CDR3 protein is CASSLSGGRNYGYTF. CDR3 in DNA: TGCGCCAGCAGCTTGAGCGGGGGACGGAACTATGGCTACACCTTC.

The gene calls are TRBV30 and TRBJ2-7, with 9 bases that match TRBD2. The CDR3 is 14 amino acids. J gave up 4 bases and V 6 bases, and 10 bases lay outside the gene matches. The V gene's germline CDR1 is GTSNPN and CDR2 SVGIG (reference sequence). CDR3 loop: CACTRREGQYEQYF. CDR3 in DNA: TGTGCCTGCACGAGGCGGGAGGGCCAGTACGAGCAGTACTTC.

The CDR3 region has the DNA TGTGCCACCAGCAGAGACGAGTTCAATGAGCAGTTCTTC. As protein: CATSRDEFNEQFF. This rearrangement joins TRBV15 to TRBJ2-1; D is uncertain. Germline V gene sequence: CDR1 LNHNV, CDR2 YYDKDF (reference sequence). The V gene lost 0 bases and the J gene lost 6 bases, with 6 bases spanning the gap. The length of the CDR3 is 13 residues.

Only one count was recorded for this clonotype. This chain links TRBV6-5 with TRBJ1-2; D is ambiguous. Germline V gene lookup returns CDR1 MNHEY and CDR2 SVGAGI. The CDR3 totals 13 residues. The V end was cut by 2 bases, the J end by 4 bases, with 8 bases between. The CDR3 here is CASSYGQAYGYTF. CDR3 DNA sequence: TGTGCCAGCAGTTACGGGCAGGCCTATGGCTACACCTTC.

This rearrangement joins TRBV29-1 to TRBJ2-3; 8 bases align to TRBD2. V lost 1 base and J lost 6; bases outside the gene matches: 15. CDR3 size: 17 residues. Germline V gene sequence: CDR1 SQVTM, CDR2 ANQGSEA. The CDR3 protein is CSVEVRGTRVLQDTQYF. The CDR3 nucleotides read TGCAGCGTTGAAGTTCGCGGGACTAGGGTCCTTCAGGATACGCAGTATTTT.

On this clonotype itself: The germline gene is not matched at one end of the junction; a read error may be the cause. This sequence joins TRBV29-1 and TRBJ1-1, with D unresolved. The CDR3 loop spans 13 amino acids. CDR1 and CDR2 (germline): SQVTM, ANQGSEA. CDR3 region: CSVEDHEDTEAFF. The CDR3 DNA is TGCAGCGTGGAAGATCATGAAGACACTGAAGCTTTCTTT.

Remarks on this clonotype: No conserved phenylalanine or tryptophan is present at the end of the CDR3, so a read error is the likely explanation. J is TRBJ2-7 and V is TRBV7-6; no definite D call. CDR1 and CDR2 (germline): SGHVS, FNYEAQ. The CDR3 totals 14 residues. V lost 3 bases, J lost 0 bases, and 9 bases lay in between. CDR3 coding DNA: TGTGCCAGCAGCTTCGGCCAAAACTCCTACGAGCAGTACATC. Amino acids: CASSFGQNSYEQYI.

The chain combines TRBV10-3 with TRBJ2-3; TRBD2 matches 9 bases. The germline V gene encodes CDR1 ENHRY and CDR2 SYGVKD. V was pared by 4 bases and J by 2 bases, with 10 bases of the junction left unmatched. The CDR3 contains 17 residues. The chain's CDR3 is CAISGDDSGGNTDTQYF. In nucleotides, the CDR3 is TGTGCCATCAGTGGGGACGATAGCGGGGGCAACACAGATACGCAGTATTTT.

The chain combines TRBV20-1 with TRBJ2-3; D perhaps matches TRBD2 (7 bases). The CDR3 is made up of 15 amino acids. Looked up from germline, CDR1 is DFQATT and CDR2 is SNEGSKA (reference sequence). V lost 3 bases and J 9 bases, leaving 22 bases between the germline ends. This chain's CDR3 is CSARGGAPSQGTQYF. The CDR3 bases are TGCAGTGCTAGGGGGGGGGCCCCCTCCCAGGGCACGCAGTATTTT.

The J gene is TRBJ2-5, the V gene TRBV9; 9 nucleotides align to TRBD2. This CDR3 spans 17 amino acids. CDR1 is SGDLS, CDR2 YYNGEE, per germline. Trimming cost V 2 bases and J 5 bases; bases outside gene matches: 13. CDR3 nucleotide sequence: TGTGCCAGCAGCGTCGGTCTAGCGGGAAACGTTCGGGAGACCCAGTACTTC. It codes for CASSVGLAGNVRETQYF.

This chain uses TRBV20-1 with TRBJ2-5; D is perhaps TRBD1 (6 bases). The CDR3 loop spans 12 amino acids. The V gene's germline CDR1 is DFQATT and CDR2 SNEGSKA (reference sequence). The V gene lost 4 bases and the J gene lost 1 base, with 7 bases spanning the gap. CDR3 bases: TGCAGTGCTATGACAGGCCAAGAGACCCAGTACTTC. It codes for CSAMTGQETQYF.

This clonotype was observed a few times. A junction end diverges from the germline sequence, so it may reflect a read error. The CDR3 nucleotides read TGCGCCAGCAGAGCAGGACAGGACCATAGCAATCAGCCTCAGCATTTT. It codes for CASRAGQDHSNQPQHF. This chain joins TRBV5-1 and TRBJ1-5; 7 bases are shared with TRBD1. Germline assignment: CDR1 SGHRS and CDR2 YFSETQ. This CDR3 has 16 residues.

This clonotype turned up a few times. V is TRBV6-2 or TRBV6-3 and J is TRBJ2-3; tentative D call: TRBD2 (6 bases). V was clipped by 0 bases and J by 0 bases, with 10 bases between them. Germline CDR1 MNHEY, CDR2 SVGEGT. CDR3 length: 16 amino acids. CDR3: CASSYSRGFSTDTQYF. The DNA of the CDR3 is TGTGCCAGCAGTTACTCGCGGGGCTTCAGCACAGATACGCAGTATTTT.

V gene TRBV6-5 combines with J gene TRBJ2-4, with D hard to call. Matching the DNA end better, TRBJ2-7 makes the J call doubtful. Germline values: CDR1 MNHEY, CDR2 SVGAGI. The CDR3 contains 15 residues. In DNA form, the CDR3 reads TGTGCCAGCAGTTCGCACCTATCCCCCCTCTACGAGCAGTACTTC. Translating gives CASSSHLSPLYEQYF.